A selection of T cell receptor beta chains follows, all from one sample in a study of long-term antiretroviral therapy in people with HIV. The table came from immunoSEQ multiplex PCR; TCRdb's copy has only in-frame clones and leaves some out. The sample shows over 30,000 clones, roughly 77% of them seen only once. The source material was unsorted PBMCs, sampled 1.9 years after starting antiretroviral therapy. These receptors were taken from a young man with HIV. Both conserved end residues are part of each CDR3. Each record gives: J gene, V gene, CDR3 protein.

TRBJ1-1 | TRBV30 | CAWTTWGGATEAFF
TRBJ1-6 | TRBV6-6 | CASSISFNSPLHF
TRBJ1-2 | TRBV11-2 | CASARRAANYGYTF
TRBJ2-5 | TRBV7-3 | CASSLMAQETQYF
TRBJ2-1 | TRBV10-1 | CASMAGKGTYNEQFF
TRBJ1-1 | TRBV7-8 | CASSLVFENTEAFF
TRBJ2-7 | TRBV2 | CASWGQPGQGYYEQYF
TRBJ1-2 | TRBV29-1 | CSVESVPLYGYTF
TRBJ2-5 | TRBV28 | CASHSFGGEETQYF
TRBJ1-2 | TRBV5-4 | CASRPGTGNYGYTF
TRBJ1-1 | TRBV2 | CASSEQGNTEAFF
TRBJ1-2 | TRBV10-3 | CAIKGQVNYGYTF
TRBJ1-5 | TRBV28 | CASSTGQGGQPQHF
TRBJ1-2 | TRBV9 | CASRGFRGGRQGVGMDGYTF
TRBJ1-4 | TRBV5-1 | CASSFSGQGSSANEKLFF
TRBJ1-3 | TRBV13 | CASSLNYPGNTIYF
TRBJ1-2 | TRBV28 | CASSFPRATRITNYGYTF
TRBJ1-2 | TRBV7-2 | CASSPANYGYTF
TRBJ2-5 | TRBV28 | CASSPRGHQETQYF
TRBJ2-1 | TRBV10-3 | CAITKTGPGMRDEQFF
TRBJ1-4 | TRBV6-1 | CASSHRDANNEKLFF
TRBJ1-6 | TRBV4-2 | CASSQETGDSPLHF
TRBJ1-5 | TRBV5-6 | CASSRLTGGPQHF
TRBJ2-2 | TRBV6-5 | CASSYSGDTGELFF
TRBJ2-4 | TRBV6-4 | CASSDLRGSGGGKNIQYF
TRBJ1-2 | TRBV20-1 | CSARAGIGYTF
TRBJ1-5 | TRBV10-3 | CAISADGNNQPQHF
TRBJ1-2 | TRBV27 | CASSLVGGLGYGYTF
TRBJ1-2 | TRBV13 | CASSPGKGDVYGYTF
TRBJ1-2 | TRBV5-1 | CASSLLQGANYGYTF
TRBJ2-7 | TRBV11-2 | CASSLVGTSTVGYEQYF
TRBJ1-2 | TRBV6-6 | CAILGNYGYTF
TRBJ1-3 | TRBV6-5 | CASSYGSDTIYF
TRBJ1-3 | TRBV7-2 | CASSLSVGAGNTIYF
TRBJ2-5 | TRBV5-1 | CASSNGQIQETQYF
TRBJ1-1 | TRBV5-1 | CASSYDSGRYTEAFF
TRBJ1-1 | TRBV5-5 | CASSLVDIPRTGDFTEAFF
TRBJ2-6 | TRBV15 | CATSRKASGANVLTF